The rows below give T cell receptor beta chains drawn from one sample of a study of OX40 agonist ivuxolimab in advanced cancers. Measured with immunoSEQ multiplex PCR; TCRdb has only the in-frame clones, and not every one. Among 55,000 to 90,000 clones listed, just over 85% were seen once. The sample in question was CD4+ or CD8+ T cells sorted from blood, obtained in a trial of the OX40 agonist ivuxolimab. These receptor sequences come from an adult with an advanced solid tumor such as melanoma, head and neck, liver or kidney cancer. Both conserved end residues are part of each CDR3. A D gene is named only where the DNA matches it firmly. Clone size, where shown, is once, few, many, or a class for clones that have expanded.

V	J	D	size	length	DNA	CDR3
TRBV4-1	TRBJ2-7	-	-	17	TGCGCCAGCAGCCAAGACAGGCGGTCGGAGGGCTCCTACGAGCAGTACTTC	CASSQDRRSEGSYEQYF
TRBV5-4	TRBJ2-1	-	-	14	TGTGCCAGCAGCTTGGGGAGCTCCTACAATGAGCAGTTCTTC	CASSLGSSYNEQFF
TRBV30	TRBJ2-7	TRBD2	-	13	TGTGCCTATTTAGCGGGAGTCAAAAACGAGCAGTACTTC	CAYLAGVKNEQYF
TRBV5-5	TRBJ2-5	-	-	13	TGTGCCAGCAGCTTCCAACAGCAAGAGACCCAGTACTTC	CASSFQQQETQYF
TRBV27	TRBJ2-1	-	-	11	TGTGCCAGCAGTTTGGGGGATGAGCAGTTCTTC	CASSLGDEQFF
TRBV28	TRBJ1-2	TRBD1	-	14	TGTGCCAGCAGACTTAGGGGGCAGGGCCGGGGCTACACCTTC	CASRLRGQGRGYTF
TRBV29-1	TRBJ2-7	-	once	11	TGCAGCGTTGATTTGAGCTCGGGGCAGTACTTC	CSVDLSSGQYF
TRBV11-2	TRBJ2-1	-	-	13	TGTGCCAGCAGCTCCGACTCCTACAATGAGCAGTTCTTC	CASSSDSYNEQFF
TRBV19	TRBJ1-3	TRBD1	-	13	TGTGCCAGTAGGTACAGGGGAGGCAACACCATATATTTT	CASRYRGGNTIYF
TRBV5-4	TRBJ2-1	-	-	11	TGTGCCAGCAGCTTGAGGAATGAGCAGTTCTTC	CASSLRNEQFF
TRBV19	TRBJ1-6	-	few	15	TGTGCCAGTAGTGCGGACTGGGGAGGAAATTCACCCCTCCACTTT	CASSADWGGNSPLHF
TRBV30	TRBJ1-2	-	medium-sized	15	TGTGCCTGGAGTGTACTCGGCTCATCGGATGGTGGCTACACCTTC	CAWSVLGSSDGGYTF
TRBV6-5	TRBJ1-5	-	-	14	TGTGCCAGCAGTTACTCAGGACGCTATCAGCCCCAGCATTTT	CASSYSGRYQPQHF
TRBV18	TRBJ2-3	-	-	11	TGTGCCAGCTCACCCATAGATACGCAGTATTTT	CASSPIDTQYF
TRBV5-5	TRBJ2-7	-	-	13	TGTGCCAGCAGCAACCGGGACTCTTACGAGCAGTACTTC	CASSNRDSYEQYF
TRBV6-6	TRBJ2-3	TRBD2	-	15	TGTGCCAGCACCAATTCCGGGACTAACACAGATACGCAGTATTTT	CASTNSGTNTDTQYF
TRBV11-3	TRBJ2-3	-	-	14	TGTGCCAGCAGCTTAAGCTCCGGCCCAGATACGCAGTATTTT	CASSLSSGPDTQYF
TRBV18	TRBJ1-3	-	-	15	TGTGCCAGCTCACCAGAAGGTATCTCTGGAAACACCATATATTTT	CASSPEGISGNTIYF
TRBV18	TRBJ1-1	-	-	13	TGTGCCAGCTCCCGCGGGGGTAAAACTGAAGCTTTCTTT	CASSRGGKTEAFF
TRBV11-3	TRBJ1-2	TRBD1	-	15	TGTGCCAGCAGCCCCCGCAGGGGGCATGTCAGTGGCTACACCTTC	CASSPRRGHVSGYTF
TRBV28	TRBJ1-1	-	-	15	TGTGCCAGCAGTTCTGTGAGTGAAGCGAACACTGAAGCTTTCTTT	CASSSVSEANTEAFF
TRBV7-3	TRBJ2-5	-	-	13	TGTGCCAGCAGCAAAGGGTCGCAAGAGACCCAGTACTTC	CASSKGSQETQYF
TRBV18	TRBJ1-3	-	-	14	TGTGCCAGCTCACCAGGGGTCCCTGGAAACACCATATATTTT	CASSPGVPGNTIYF
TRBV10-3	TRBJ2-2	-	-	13	TGTGCCATCGCCAGGGAGGACACCGGGGAGCTGTTTTTT	CAIAREDTGELFF
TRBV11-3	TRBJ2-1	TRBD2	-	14	TGTGCCAGCAGCTTAGACGGGAGGAACAATGAGCAGTTCTTC	CASSLDGRNNEQFF
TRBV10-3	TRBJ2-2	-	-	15	TGTGCCATCGGCGTCCGACAGCTAAACACCGGGGAGCTGTTTTTT	CAIGVRQLNTGELFF
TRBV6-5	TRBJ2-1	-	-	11	TGTGCCAGCAGTTATGTCGGGGAGCAGTTCTTC	CASSYVGEQFF
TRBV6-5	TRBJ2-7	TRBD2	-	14	TGTGCCAGCAGTCTTGGACTAGCGGGGAGCGAGCAGTACTTC	CASSLGLAGSEQYF
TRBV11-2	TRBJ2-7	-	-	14	TGTGCCAGCAGCTTGGACCGAGACTCCTACGAGCAGTACTTC	CASSLDRDSYEQYF
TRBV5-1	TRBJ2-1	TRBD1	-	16	TGCGCCAGCAGCTTGGTCGGGACAGGGGCCTACAATGAGCAGTTCTTC	CASSLVGTGAYNEQFF
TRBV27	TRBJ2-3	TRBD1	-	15	TGTGCCAGCAGTCGGTCGGGACAGCGCACTCGACCGCAGTATTTT	CASSRSGQRTRPQYF
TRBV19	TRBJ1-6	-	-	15	TGTGCCAGTAGTCGGACTCAATCTTCGGATTCACCCCTCCACTTT	CASSRTQSSDSPLHF
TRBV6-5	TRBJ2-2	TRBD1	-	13	TGTGCCAGCAGTTACGGGACAGCCGGGGAGCTGTTTTTT	CASSYGTAGELFF
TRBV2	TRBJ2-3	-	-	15	TGTGCCAGCAGTGCTGGGGGCGGGACCTCAGATACGCAGTATTTT	CASSAGGGTSDTQYF
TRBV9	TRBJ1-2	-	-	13	TGTGCCAGCAGCGGGGACACAAACTATGGCTACACCTTC	CASSGDTNYGYTF
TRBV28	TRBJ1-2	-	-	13	TGTGCCAGCAACAAAGCAGGAACTTTTGGCTACACCTTC	CASNKAGTFGYTF
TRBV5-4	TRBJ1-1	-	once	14	TGTGCCAGCAGCTTGGGGCAGCCCACTACTGAAGCTTTCTTT	CASSLGQPTTEAFF
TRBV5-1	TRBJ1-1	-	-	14	TGCGCCAGCTCGGGGGTTGACGCGAACACTGAAGCTTTCTTT	CASSGVDANTEAFF
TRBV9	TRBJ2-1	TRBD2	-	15	TGTGCCAGCAGCGTAGGTGGCGGGGGGGCCAATGAGCAGTTCTTC	CASSVGGGGANEQFF
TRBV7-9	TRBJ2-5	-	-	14	TGTGCCAGCAGCTTAGCCGTGGGGCAAGAGACCCAGTACTTC	CASSLAVGQETQYF
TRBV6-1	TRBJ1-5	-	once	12	TGTGCCAGCAGTGAGGGGGCTCAGCCCCAGCATTTT	CASSEGAQPQHF
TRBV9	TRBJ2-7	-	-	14	TGTGCCAGCAGCGTAGACTCAGGGGGGGCCGAGCAGTACTTC	CASSVDSGGAEQYF
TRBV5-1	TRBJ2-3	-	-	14	TGCGCCAGCAGCACTACGGGGGCCACAGATACGCAGTATTTT	CASSTTGATDTQYF
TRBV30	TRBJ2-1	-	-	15	TGTGCCGCCCGCCGGGACACGTATTCCTACAATGAGCAGTTCTTC	CAARRDTYSYNEQFF